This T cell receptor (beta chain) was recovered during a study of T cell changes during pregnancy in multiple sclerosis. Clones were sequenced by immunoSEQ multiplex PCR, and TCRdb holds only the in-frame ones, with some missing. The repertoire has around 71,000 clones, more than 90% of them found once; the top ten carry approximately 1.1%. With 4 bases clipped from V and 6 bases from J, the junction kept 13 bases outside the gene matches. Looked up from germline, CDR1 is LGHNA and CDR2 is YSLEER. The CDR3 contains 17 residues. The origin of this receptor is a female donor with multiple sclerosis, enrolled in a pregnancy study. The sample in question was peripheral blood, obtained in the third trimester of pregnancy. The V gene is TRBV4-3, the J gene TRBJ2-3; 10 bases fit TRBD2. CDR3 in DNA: TGCGCCAGCAGCCCGACCGAAACTAGCGGGAAGGGGGATACGCAGTATTTT. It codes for CASSPTETSGKGDTQYF.